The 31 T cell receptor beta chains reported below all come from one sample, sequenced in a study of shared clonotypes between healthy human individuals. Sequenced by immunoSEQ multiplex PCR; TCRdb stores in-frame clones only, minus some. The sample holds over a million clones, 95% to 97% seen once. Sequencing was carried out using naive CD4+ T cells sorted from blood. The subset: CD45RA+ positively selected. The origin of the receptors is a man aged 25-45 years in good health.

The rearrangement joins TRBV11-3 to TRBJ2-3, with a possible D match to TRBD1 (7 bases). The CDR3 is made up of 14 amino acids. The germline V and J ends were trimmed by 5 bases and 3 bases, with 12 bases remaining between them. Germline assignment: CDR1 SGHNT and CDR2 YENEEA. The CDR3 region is CASSPTGTTDTQYF. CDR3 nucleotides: TGTGCCAGCAGCCCGACAGGGACTACAGATACGCAGTATTTT.

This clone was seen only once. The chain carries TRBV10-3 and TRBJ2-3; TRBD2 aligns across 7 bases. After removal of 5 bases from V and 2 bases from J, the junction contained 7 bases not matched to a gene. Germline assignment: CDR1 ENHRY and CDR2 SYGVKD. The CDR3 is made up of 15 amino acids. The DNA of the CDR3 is TGTGCCATCAGTAGGCAACGGGGGGACACAGATACGCAGTATTTT. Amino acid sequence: CAISRQRGDTDTQYF.

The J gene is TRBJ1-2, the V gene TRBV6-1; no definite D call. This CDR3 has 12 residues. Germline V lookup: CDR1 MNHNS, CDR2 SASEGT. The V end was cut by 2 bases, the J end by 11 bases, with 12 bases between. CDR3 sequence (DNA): TGTGCCAGCAGTGAACCGGGCGATCATTACACCTTC. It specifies CASSEPGDHYTF.

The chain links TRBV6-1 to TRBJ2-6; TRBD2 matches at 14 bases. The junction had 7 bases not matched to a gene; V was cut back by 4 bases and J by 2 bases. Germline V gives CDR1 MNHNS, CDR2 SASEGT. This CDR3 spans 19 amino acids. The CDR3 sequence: CASSALTSGRAAGANVLTF. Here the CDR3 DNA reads TGTGCCAGCAGTGCTTTGACTAGCGGGAGGGCGGCTGGGGCCAACGTCCTGACTTTC.

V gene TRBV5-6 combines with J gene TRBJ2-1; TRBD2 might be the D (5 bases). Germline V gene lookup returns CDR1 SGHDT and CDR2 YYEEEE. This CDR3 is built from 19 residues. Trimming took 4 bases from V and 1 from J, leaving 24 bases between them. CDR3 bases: TGTGCCAGCAGCCGTGCGCTATTCGAGGGCCCAGGTTCCTACAATGAGCAGTTCTTC. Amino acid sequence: CASSRALFEGPGSYNEQFF.

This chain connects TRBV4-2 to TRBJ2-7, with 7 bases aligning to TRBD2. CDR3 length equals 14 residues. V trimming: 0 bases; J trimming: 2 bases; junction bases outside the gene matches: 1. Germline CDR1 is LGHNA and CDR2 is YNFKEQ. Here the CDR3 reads CASSQEGTTYEQYF. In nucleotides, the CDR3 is TGTGCCAGCAGCCAAGAAGGGACTACCTACGAGCAGTACTTC.

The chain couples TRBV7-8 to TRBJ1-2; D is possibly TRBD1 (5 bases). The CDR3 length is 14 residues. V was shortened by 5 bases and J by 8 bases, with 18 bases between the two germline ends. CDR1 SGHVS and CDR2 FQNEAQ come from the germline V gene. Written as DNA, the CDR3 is TGTGCCAGCAGCCGATCGCCGGGGACTCGCGGCTACACCTTC. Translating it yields CASSRSPGTRGYTF.

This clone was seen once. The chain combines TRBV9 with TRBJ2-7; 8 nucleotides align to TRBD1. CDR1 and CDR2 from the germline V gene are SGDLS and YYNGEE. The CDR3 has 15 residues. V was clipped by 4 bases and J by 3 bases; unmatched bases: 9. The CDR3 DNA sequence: TGTGCCAGCAGCCCGGACAGGGATGACTACTACGAGCAGTACTTC. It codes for CASSPDRDDYYEQYF.

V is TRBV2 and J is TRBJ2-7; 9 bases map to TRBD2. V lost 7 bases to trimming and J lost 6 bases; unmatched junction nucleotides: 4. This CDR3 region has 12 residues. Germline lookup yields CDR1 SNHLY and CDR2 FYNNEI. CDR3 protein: CASISGRVEQYF. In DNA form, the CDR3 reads TGTGCCAGCATTAGCGGGAGAGTCGAGCAGTACTTC.

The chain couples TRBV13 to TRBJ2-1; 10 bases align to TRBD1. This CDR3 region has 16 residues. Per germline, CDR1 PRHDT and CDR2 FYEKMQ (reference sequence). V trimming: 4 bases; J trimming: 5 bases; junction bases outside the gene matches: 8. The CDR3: CASSSYRDRGNNEQFF. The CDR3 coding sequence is TGTGCCAGCAGCTCGTACCGGGACAGGGGCAACAATGAGCAGTTCTTC.

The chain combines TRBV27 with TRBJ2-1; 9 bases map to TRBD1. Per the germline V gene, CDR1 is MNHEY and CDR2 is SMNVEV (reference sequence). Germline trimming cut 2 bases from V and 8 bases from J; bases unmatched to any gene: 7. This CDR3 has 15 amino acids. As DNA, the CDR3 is TGTGCCAGCAGTTTACCGGGACAGGGTCCGGATGAGCAGTTCTTC. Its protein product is CASSLPGQGPDEQFF.

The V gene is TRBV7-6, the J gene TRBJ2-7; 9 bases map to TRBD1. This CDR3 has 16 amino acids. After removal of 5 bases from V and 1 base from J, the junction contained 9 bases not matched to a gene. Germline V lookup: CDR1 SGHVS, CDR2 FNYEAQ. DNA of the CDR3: TGTGCCAGCAGCCCTACCGGGACAGGGCTGTCCTACGAGCAGTACTTC. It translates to CASSPTGTGLSYEQYF. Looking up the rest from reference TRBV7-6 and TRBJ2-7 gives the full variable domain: GAGVSQSPRYKVTKRGQDVALRCDPISGHVSLYWYRQALGQGPEFLTYFNYEAQQDKSGLPNDRFSAERPEGSISTLTIQRTEQRDSAMYRCASSPTGTGLSYEQYFGPGTRLTVT.

DNA of the CDR3: TGTGCCAGCAGTGTAACAGGGGCCACAGATACGCAGTATTTT. Encoded protein: CASSVTGATDTQYF. The chain combines TRBV25-1 with TRBJ2-3; 7 nucleotides agree with TRBD1. This CDR3 contains 14 residues. The trim removed 4 bases at V and 2 bases at J, leaving 3 bases unmatched. From germline, CDR1 is MGHDK and CDR2 SYGVNS.

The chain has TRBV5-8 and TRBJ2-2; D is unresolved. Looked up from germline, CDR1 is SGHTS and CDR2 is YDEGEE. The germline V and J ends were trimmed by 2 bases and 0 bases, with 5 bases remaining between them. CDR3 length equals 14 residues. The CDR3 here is CASSFWPNTGELFF. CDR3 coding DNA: TGTGCCAGCAGCTTCTGGCCGAACACCGGGGAGCTGTTTTTT.

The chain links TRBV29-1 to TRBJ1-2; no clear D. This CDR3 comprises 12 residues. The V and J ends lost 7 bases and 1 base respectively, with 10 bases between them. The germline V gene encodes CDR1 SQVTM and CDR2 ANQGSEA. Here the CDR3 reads CSGKLGNYGYTF. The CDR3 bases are TGCAGCGGTAAACTGGGTAACTATGGCTACACCTTC.

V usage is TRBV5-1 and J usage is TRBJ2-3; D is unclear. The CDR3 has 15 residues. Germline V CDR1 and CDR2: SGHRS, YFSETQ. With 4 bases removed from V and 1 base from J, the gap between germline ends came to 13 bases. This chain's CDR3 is CASSLGPGRTDTQYF. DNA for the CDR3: TGCGCCAGCAGCCTGGGTCCCGGGCGCACAGATACGCAGTATTTT.

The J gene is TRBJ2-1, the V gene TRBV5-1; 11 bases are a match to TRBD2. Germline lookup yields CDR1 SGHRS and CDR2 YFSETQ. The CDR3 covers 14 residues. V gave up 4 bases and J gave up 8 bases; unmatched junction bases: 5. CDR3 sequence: CASSEIAGGDEQFF. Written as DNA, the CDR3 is TGCGCCAGCAGCGAAATAGCGGGAGGGGATGAGCAGTTCTTC.

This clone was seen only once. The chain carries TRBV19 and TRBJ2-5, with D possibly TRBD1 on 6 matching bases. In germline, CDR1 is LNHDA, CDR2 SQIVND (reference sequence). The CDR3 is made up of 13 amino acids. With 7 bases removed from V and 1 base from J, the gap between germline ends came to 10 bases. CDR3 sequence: CASTGTPQETQYF. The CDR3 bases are TGTGCCAGTACCGGGACACCCCAAGAGACCCAGTACTTC.

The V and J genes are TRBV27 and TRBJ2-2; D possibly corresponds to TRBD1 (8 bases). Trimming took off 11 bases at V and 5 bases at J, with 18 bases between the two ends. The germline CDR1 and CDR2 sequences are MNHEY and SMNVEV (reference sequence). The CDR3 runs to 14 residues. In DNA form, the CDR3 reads TGTGCCTCCCAGCGGGACAGGTGGACCGGGGAGCTGTTTTTT. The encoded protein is CASQRDRWTGELFF.

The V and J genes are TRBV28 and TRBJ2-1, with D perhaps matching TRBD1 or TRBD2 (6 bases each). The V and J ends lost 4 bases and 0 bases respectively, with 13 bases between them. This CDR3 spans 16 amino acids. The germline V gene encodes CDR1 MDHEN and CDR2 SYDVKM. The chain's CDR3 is CASSSVGGLSYNEQFF. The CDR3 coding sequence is TGTGCCAGCAGTTCCGTTGGGGGGCTCTCCTACAATGAGCAGTTCTTC.

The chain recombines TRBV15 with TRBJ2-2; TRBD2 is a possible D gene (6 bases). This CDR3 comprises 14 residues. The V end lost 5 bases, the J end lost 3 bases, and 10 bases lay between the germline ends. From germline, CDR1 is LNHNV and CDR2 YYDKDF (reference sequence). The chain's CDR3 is CATSFGSHTGELFF. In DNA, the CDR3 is TGTGCCACCAGCTTCGGGAGTCACACCGGGGAGCTGTTTTTT.

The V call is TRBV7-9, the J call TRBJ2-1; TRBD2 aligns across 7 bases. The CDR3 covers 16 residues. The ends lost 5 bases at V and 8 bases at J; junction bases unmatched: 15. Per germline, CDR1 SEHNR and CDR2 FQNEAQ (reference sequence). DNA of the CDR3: TGTGCCAGCAGCGGACTAGATCTCGGCTCCTGGGATGAGCAGTTCTTC. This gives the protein CASSGLDLGSWDEQFF.

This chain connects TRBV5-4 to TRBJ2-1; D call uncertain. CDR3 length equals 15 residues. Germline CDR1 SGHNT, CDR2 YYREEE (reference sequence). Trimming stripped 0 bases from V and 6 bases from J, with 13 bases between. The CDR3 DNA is TGTGCCAGCAGCTTGGCCAACACGGTCGTCAATGAGCAGTTCTTC. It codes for CASSLANTVVNEQFF.

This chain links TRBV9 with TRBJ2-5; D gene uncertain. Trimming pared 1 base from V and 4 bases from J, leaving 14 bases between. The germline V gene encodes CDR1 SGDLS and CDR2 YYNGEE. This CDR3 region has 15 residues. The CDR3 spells CASSVLAGPTETQYF. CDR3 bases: TGTGCCAGCAGCGTATTGGCCGGCCCCACAGAGACCCAGTACTTC.

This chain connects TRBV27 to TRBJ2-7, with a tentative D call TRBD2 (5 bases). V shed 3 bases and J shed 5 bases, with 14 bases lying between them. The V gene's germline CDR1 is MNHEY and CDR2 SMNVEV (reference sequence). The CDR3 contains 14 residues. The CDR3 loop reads CASSFGGFHNEQYF. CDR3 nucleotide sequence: TGTGCCAGCAGTTTCGGCGGGTTTCATAACGAGCAGTACTTC.

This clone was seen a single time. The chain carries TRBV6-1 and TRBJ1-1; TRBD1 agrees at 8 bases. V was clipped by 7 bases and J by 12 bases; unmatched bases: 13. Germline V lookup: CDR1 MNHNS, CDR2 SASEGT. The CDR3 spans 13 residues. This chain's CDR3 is CASKGQGALWSFF. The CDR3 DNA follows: TGTGCCAGCAAAGGGCAGGGGGCCCTGTGGTCTTTCTTT.

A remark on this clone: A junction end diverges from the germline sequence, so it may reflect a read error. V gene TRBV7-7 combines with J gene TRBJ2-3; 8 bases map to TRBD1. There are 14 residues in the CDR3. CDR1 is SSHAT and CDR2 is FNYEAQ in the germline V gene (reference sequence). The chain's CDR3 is CASSLQGGEDRLFF. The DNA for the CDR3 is TGTGCTAGCAGCTTACAGGGGGGAGAAGATCGGCTATTTTTT.

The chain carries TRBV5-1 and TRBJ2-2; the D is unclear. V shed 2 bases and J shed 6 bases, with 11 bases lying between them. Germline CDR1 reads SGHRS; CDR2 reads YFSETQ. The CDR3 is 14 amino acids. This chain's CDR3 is CASSLGPTPGELFF. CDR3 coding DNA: TGCGCCAGCAGCTTAGGGCCTACCCCCGGGGAGCTGTTTTTT.

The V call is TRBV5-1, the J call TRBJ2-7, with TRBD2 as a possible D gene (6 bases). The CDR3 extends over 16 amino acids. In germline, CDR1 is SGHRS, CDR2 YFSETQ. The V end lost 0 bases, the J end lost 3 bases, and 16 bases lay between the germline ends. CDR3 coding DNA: TGCGCCAGCAGCTTGGGTAGGACGGCGGGGCTCTACGAGCAGTACTTC. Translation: CASSLGRTAGLYEQYF.

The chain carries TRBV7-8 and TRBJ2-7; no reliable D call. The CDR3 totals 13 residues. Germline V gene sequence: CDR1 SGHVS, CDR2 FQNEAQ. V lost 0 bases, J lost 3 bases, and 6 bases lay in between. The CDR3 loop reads CASSLAGLYEQYF. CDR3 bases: TGTGCCAGCAGCTTAGCAGGCCTCTACGAGCAGTACTTC.

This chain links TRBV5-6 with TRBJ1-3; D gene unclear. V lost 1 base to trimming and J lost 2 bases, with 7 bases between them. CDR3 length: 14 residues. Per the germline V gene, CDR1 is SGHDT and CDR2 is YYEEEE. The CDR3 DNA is TGTGCCAGCAGCTTGAACACAGCTGGAAACACCATATATTTT. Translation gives CASSLNTAGNTIYF.